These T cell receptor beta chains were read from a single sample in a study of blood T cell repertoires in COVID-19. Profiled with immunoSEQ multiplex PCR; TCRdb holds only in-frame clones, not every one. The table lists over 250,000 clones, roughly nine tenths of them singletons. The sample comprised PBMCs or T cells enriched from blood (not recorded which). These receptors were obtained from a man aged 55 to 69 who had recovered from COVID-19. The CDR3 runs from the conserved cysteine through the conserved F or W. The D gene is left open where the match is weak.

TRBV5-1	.	CASSPTSNTGELFF
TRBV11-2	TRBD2	CASGVTSGRYDEQFF
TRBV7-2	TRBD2	CASSLRRGVYNEQFF
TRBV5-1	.	CASSLVSETQYF
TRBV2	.	CASSEVRPSTDTQYF
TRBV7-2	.	CASRGWGQAAGVYNEQFF
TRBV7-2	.	CASSLAGGGQAGELFF
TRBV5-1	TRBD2	CASRGLAGQETQYF
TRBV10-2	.	CASRSTGENTGELFF
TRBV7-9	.	CASMGADTQYF
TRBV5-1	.	CASSFSGDGTYEQYF
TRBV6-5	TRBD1	CASRTSGGFTDTQYF
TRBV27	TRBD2	CASSLWVAGGRVHNEQFF
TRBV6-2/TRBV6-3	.	CASSLQGPDTQYF
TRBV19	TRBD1	CASSAETGPKAFF
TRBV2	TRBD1	CASSNRGPTEAFF
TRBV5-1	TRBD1	CASSNTGGRGEAFF
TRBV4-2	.	CASSQDRNYGYTF
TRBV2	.	CASGAAGHYGYTF
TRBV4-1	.	CASSQDQHRIYF
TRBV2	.	CASSVQGPGELFF
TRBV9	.	CASSVEAYASEQYF
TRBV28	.	CASSSPLGGGASGANVLTF
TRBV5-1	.	CASSLGGRNTGELFF
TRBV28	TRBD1	CASTGGHYGYTF
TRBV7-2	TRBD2	CASSLAGTSGYNEQFF
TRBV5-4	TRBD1	CASSPRSTGVNTEAFF
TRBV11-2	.	CASSLGTGESREQYF
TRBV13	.	CASSPPRGSYGYTF
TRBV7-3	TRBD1	CASSRQGYNSPLHF
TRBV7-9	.	CASSLGTGSYNEQFF
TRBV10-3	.	CAISTTTRRSYSNQPQHF
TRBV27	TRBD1	CASSTGTGGRNEQFF
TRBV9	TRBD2	CASSAGTSVRETQYF
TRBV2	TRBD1	CASSLPGTENSPLHF
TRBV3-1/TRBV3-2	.	CASSQPGTWKGEAFF
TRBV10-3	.	CAIEGVGGEQYF
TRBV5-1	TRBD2	CASNLLAGQDTQYF
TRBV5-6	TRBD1	CASSTGTGMVSLHF
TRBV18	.	CASSPPGGATDTQYF
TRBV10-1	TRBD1	CASRSDRGLDQPQHF
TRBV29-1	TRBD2	CSVQLAGGPYEQFF